Reported below is one T cell receptor (beta chain). Which antigen it targets is not known. It has no much larger one-base neighbor in the sample; base qualities were not kept. The record originates from a study of blood T cell repertoires in COVID-19 (dated by TCRdb to 2018 to 2021). About the investigation overall: Samples from collaborators originated in the United States, Italy and Spain and spanned both the acute and convalescent phases of COVID-19. Samples came from the ongoing ImmuneRACE study (first 160 participants) plus 1,254 subjects from 6 global collaborators. The sample metadata nearly always contained a de-identified subject ID, COVID-19 status, age in years and sex. Subjects who had been exposed to COVID-19, were actively infected with it, or had recovered from it provided the deeply sampled blood TCRbeta repertoires that made up the dataset. The prospective study material was composed of cDNA or gDNA derived from T cells, B-cell-depleted T cells, or PBMCs. The repertoires were released in a freely available public database meant as a resource for research on the immune response to SARS-CoV-2. Where available, HLA class I and class II types were obtained from metadata supplied by the sample provider rather than from assay-based typing.

Participants in the prospective study were enrolled through a virtual design, were aged roughly 18 to 100 years, and lived in about two dozen United States geographic areas. To assign participants to cohorts, the prospective study relied on clinical history that participants themselves reported in a screening survey and a study questionnaire. In the prospective study, whole blood, serum and a nasopharyngeal or oropharyngeal swab were collected from each participant by mobile phlebotomists. Participants in the prospective study had the option to provide additional blood draws and questionnaires over a roughly two-month period. Blood samples from the prospective study were shipped frozen or at room temperature prior to DNA extraction. The research as a whole found: The quantity of clinical and demographic metadata differed by source and by participant and was supplied without curation.

TCRbeta CDR3 regions were amplified from genomic DNA using the immunoSEQ Assay, a bias-controlled multiplex PCR. Per the source publication's procedure: The number of nucleated cells in each sample was estimated by amplification of reference gene primers within the assay. To quantify the absolute abundance of each unique TCRbeta CDR3 rearrangement, sequence reads were collapsed and filtered. For each sample, productive Simpson clonality was calculated as the square root of Simpson's diversity index across productive rearrangements. TCRdb holds this immuneACCESS table with in-frame rearrangements only. Some clones are missing; in checked studies, unresolved V genes explain under half, and the rest has no known cause. Clone size and V and J calls were adopted from that table, with D and trimming inferred from the DNA. For this sample the table gives about 400,000 clones, of which approximately 91% were detected only once. The ten top clones hold over 2% of the sample.

The sequencing sample was made of PBMCs or T cells enriched from blood (not recorded which). This receptor was taken from a woman between 40 and 50 years old with acute COVID-19.

The CDR3 region has the sequence CAWRWGPGKNIQYF. The bases are TGTGCCTGGAGATGGGGGCCAGGCAAAAACATTCAGTACTTC. Rearrangement joined TRBV30 to TRBJ2-4, with a weak D call of TRBD1 (6 bases match). The germline V gene (reference sequence) sets CDR1 to GTSNPN and CDR2 to SVGIG. Including cysteine and phenylalanine, the CDR3 has 14 amino acids. Solely the CDR3 DNA is kept, with 42 bases framed from the first base. V gives up 3 bases and J gives up 3 bases, and the segment between their germline ends measures 12 bases.